Listed here is a single T cell receptor (beta chain). Sequenced by immunoSEQ multiplex PCR; TCRdb stores in-frame clones only, minus some. The sample lists 1,500,000 or so clones, about 98.5% seen once, with under 0.45% in the top ten. This record belongs to a study of shared clonotypes between healthy human individuals. The CDR3 consists of 16 residues. Germline trimming cut 7 bases from V and 6 bases from J; bases unmatched to any gene: 13. Looked up from germline, CDR1 is LNHDA and CDR2 is SQIVND (reference sequence). Sequencing input: naive CD4+ T cells sorted from blood. Subset: CD45RA+ positively selected. The chain employs TRBV19 and TRBJ2-2; 8 bases agree with TRBD2. This receptor was identified in a man aged 30 to 45 in good health. CDR3 sequence reads: CASTPGGRAGAGELFF. The CDR3 nucleotides are TGTGCCAGTACCCCCGGGGGTAGAGCGGGAGCCGGGGAGCTGTTTTTT. Looking up the rest from reference TRBV19 and TRBJ2-2 gives the full variable domain: DGGITQSPKYLFRKEGQNVTLSCEQNLNHDAMYWYRQDPGQGLRLIYYSQIVNDFQKGDIAEGYSVSREKKESFPLTVTSAQKNPTAFYLCASTPGGRAGAGELFFGEGSRLTVL.